These 20 T cell receptor beta chains were sequenced from one sample in a study of T cell responses to AZD1222 COVID-19 vaccine. Measured with immunoSEQ multiplex PCR; TCRdb has only the in-frame clones, and not every one. The sample lists some 130,000 clones; about 87% were seen once. The sequencing used peripheral blood, collected on day 0 of AZD1222 vaccination. The source is an adult in good health.

J is TRBJ2-4 and V is TRBV6-2 or TRBV6-3, with a tentative D call TRBD2 (5 bases). Germline V gene sequence: CDR1 MNHEY, CDR2 SVGEGT. V lost 0 bases and J 0 bases, leaving 6 bases between the germline ends. The CDR3 totals 15 residues. The CDR3 here is CASSYSGLAKNIQYF. Written as DNA, the CDR3 is TGTGCCAGCAGTTACTCAGGACTAGCCAAAAACATTCAGTACTTC.

This chain links TRBV29-1 with TRBJ1-2; TRBD1 aligns across 9 bases. Germline V CDR1 and CDR2: SQVTM, ANQGSEA. This CDR3 has 12 amino acids. J was trimmed by 7 bases and V by 4 bases; bases with no gene match: 4. CDR3 in amino acids: CSVVQGAPGYTF. As DNA, the CDR3 is TGCAGCGTTGTACAGGGGGCGCCTGGCTACACCTTC.

This chain uses TRBV19 with TRBJ1-1; D is uncertain. CDR3 size: 12 residues. Between the trimmed V and J ends, which lost 5 bases and 5 bases, there was a span of 9 bases. Germline lookup yields CDR1 LNHDA and CDR2 SQIVND (reference sequence). CDR3 sequence: CASSLLSTEAFF. The CDR3 region has the DNA TGTGCCAGTAGTCTCTTAAGTACTGAAGCTTTCTTT.

V gene TRBV11-2 combines with J gene TRBJ2-2; 10 nucleotides agree with TRBD2. J was trimmed by 6 bases and V by 5 bases; bases with no gene match: 15. The germline CDR1 and CDR2 sequences are SGHAT and FQNNGV. This CDR3 has 18 amino acids. CDR3 sequence reads: CASSAARELAGLSGELFF. The CDR3 DNA reads TGTGCCAGCAGCGCAGCGAGGGAACTAGCGGGATTATCCGGGGAGCTGTTTTTT. Filled out from reference TRBV11-2 and TRBJ2-2, the complete variable domain reads EAGVAQSPRYKIIEKRQSVAFWCNPISGHATLYWYQQILGQGPKLLIQFQNNGVVDDSQLPKDRFSAERLKGVDSTLKIQPAKLEDSAVYLCASSAARELAGLSGELFFGEGSRLTVL.

The chain joins TRBV4-3 to TRBJ2-7; D call uncertain. CDR3 size: 15 residues. Germline-derived CDR1 and CDR2 are LGHNA and YSLEER. V dropped 0 bases and J dropped 2 bases, with 11 bases sitting between them. This CDR3 reads CASSQDPEPTYEQYF. The CDR3 DNA reads as TGCGCCAGCAGCCAAGATCCAGAGCCTACCTACGAGCAGTACTTC.

The chain uses TRBV28 and TRBJ1-5; D is perhaps TRBD1 (5 bases). CDR1 and CDR2 from the germline V gene are MDHEN and SYDVKM. The CDR3 has 14 residues. Trimming removed 7 bases at V and 5 bases at J, with 15 bases between. The CDR3 here is CASTQGRVDQPQHF. Here the CDR3 DNA reads TGTGCCAGCACCCAAGGCAGGGTAGATCAGCCCCAGCATTTT.

This clone was found once. This chain connects TRBV27 to TRBJ1-2, with 9 nucleotides matching TRBD1. Per germline, CDR1 MNHEY and CDR2 SMNVEV (reference sequence). This CDR3 has 18 residues. J gave up 6 bases and V 7 bases, and 21 bases lay outside the gene matches. CDR3 sequence (DNA): TGTGCCAGCACCCACAACCCTGTCGGGACAGGGACGGAAGATGGCTACACCTTC. Its translation: CASTHNPVGTGTEDGYTF.

In DNA, the CDR3 is TGTGCCAGCAGTCTACGGGAAGGCTATGGCTACACCTTC. Encoded protein: CASSLREGYGYTF. The J gene is TRBJ1-2, the V gene TRBV12-3 or TRBV12-4; no clear D. The CDR3 extends over 13 amino acids. V lost 5 bases, J lost 4 bases, and 11 bases lay in between.

CDR3 in DNA: TGCAGTGCAGTCAGGAACACTGAAGCTTTCTTT. Protein product: CSAVRNTEAFF. The J gene is TRBJ1-1, the V gene TRBV20-1, with D unclear. The CDR3 spans 11 residues. Germline assignment: CDR1 DFQATT and CDR2 SNEGSKA (reference sequence). V gave up 6 bases and J gave up 1 base, with 6 bases separating them.

The chain has TRBV6-2 or TRBV6-3 and TRBJ1-2; D gene unclear. V was shortened by 5 bases and J by 7 bases, with 17 bases between the two germline ends. CDR3 size: 14 residues. Germline V CDR1 and CDR2: MNHEY, SVGEGT. The CDR3, as DNA: TGTGCCAGCAGTCCCCTAGCAGGAAAGGGTGGCTACACCTTC. This encodes CASSPLAGKGGYTF.

The gene calls are TRBV19 and TRBJ1-2; 10 bases map to TRBD1. Germline V gene data show CDR1 as LNHDA and CDR2 as SQIVND (reference sequence). Germline trimming cut 3 bases from V and 4 bases from J; bases unmatched to any gene: 8. This CDR3 contains 16 residues. The DNA of the CDR3 is TGTGCCAGTAGTATTTCCGGGACAGGGGCAGCCTATGGCTACACCTTC. Its protein is CASSISGTGAAYGYTF.

The V call is TRBV5-1, the J call TRBJ2-3; 9 nucleotides agree with TRBD1. After removal of 7 bases from V and 5 bases from J, the junction contained 5 bases not matched to a gene. Germline V gene lookup returns CDR1 SGHRS and CDR2 YFSETQ. This CDR3 is 13 amino acids long. Here the CDR3 reads CASGNRGQDTQYF. In nucleotides, the CDR3 is TGCGCCAGCGGAAACAGGGGGCAAGATACGCAGTATTTT.

This chain links TRBV4-2 with TRBJ2-2; TRBD2 is a possible D gene (5 bases). V gave up 1 base and J gave up 9 bases, with 15 bases separating them. Germline V gene lookup returns CDR1 LGHNA and CDR2 YNFKEQ. The CDR3 sequence is 15 residues long. The CDR3 DNA reads TGTGCCAGCAGCCAAGGACGTGAGGGTAACCGGGAGCTGTTTTTT. It specifies CASSQGREGNRELFF.

V and J are TRBV6-2 or TRBV6-3 and TRBJ2-7; 9 positions agree with TRBD1. The CDR3 spans 16 residues. Per the germline V gene, CDR1 is MNHEY and CDR2 is SVGEGT. Trimming took 3 bases from V and 3 from J; bases not matched to a gene: 9. CDR3 in amino acids: CASSYSSRTGDYEQYF. CDR3 in DNA: TGTGCCAGCAGTTATTCCTCTCGGACAGGGGACTACGAGCAGTACTTC.

J is TRBJ1-2 and V is TRBV3-1 (or the pseudogene TRBV3-2), with TRBD1 matching 7 bases. Germline trimming cut 0 bases from V and 2 bases from J; bases unmatched to any gene: 6. The CDR3 loop spans 16 amino acids. Germline V gene sequence: CDR1 LGHDT, CDR2 YNNKEL (reference sequence). The DNA for the CDR3 is TGTGCCAGCAGCCAAGATAGCGGGACAGCGAACTATGGCTACACCTTC. It encodes CASSQDSGTANYGYTF.

The chain employs TRBV27 and TRBJ2-7, with D maybe TRBD2 (7 bases). CDR3 length: 15 residues. Germline lookup yields CDR1 MNHEY and CDR2 SMNVEV (reference sequence). Trimming stripped 0 bases from V and 6 bases from J, with 15 bases between. The CDR3 reads CASSLSGGAGGEQYF. CDR3 coding DNA: TGTGCCAGCAGTTTATCAGGGGGGGCTGGGGGCGAGCAGTACTTC.

CDR3 in DNA: TGCGCCAGCGGCCGACGGACTAGCGGGAGGACAGATACGCAGTATTTT. It yields the protein CASGRRTSGRTDTQYF. This chain joins TRBV10-2 and TRBJ2-3; TRBD2 matches at 14 bases. The CDR3 runs to 16 residues. Germline V lookup: CDR1 WSHSY, CDR2 SAAADI. The V and J ends lost 8 bases and 3 bases, in that order; junction bases with no gene match: 7.

The chain carries TRBV19 and TRBJ1-5; D remains ambiguous. CDR3 size: 14 residues. V lost 1 base to trimming and J lost 4 bases, with 8 bases between them. Germline CDR1 is LNHDA and CDR2 is SQIVND (reference sequence). In DNA, the CDR3 is TGTGCCAGTAGTATAGCGGACGGAAATCAGCCCCAGCATTTT. It codes for CASSIADGNQPQHF.

This chain uses TRBV3-1 (or the pseudogene TRBV3-2) with TRBJ2-1; 11 bases line up with TRBD2. Per germline, CDR1 LGHDT and CDR2 YNNKEL (reference sequence). The trim removed 4 bases at V and 4 bases at J, leaving 12 bases unmatched. CDR3 length: 18 residues. In DNA, the CDR3 is TGTGCCAGCAGCCTCCGACCCCCGGGACTAGCGGAATACAATGAGCAGTTCTTC. Protein sequence: CASSLRPPGLAEYNEQFF.

V is TRBV7-2 and J is TRBJ1-5, with TRBD1 identical over 8 bases. Losses at the gene ends were 5 bases for V and 4 bases for J; bases not matched to a gene: 7. The CDR3 has 15 amino acids. The germline V gene has CDR1 SGHTA and CDR2 FQGNSA. As DNA, the CDR3 is TGTGCCAGCAGCACCAGGACAGGGTCGAATCAGCCCCAGCATTTT. Its translation is CASSTRTGSNQPQHF.